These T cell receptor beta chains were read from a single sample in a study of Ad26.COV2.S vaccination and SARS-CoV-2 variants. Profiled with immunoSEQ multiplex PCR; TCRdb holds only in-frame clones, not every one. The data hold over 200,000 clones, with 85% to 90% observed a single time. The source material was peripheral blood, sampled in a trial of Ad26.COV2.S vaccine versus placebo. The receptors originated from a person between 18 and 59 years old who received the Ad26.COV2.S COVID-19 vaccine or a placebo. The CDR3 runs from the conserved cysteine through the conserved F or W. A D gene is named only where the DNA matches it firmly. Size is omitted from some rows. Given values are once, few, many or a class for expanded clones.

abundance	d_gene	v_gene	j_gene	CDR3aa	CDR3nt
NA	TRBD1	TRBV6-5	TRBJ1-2	CASSYPRGQGWYGYTF	TGTGCCAGCAGTTACCCTAGGGGGCAGGGTTGGTATGGCTACACCTTC
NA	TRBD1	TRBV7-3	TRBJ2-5	CASSLSGTGGWETQYF	TGTGCCAGCAGCTTATCCGGGACAGGGGGTTGGGAGACCCAGTACTTC
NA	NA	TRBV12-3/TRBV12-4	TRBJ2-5	CASSSRLEQTQYF	TGTGCCAGCAGTTCGAGACTAGAACAGACCCAGTACTTC
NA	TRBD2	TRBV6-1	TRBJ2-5	CASSGLAGGVDETQYF	TGTGCCAGCAGTGGACTAGCGGGGGGCGTGGATGAGACCCAGTACTTC
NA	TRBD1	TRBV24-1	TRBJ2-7	CATSSGTALKPSYEQYF	TGTGCCACCAGCTCCGGGACAGCCTTAAAACCTTCCTACGAGCAGTACTTC
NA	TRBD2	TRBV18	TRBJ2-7	CASSPTSGAYEQYF	TGTGCCAGCTCACCAACTAGCGGAGCCTACGAGCAGTACTTC
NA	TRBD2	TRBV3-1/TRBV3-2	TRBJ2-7	CASSQGLAGPYEQYF	TGTGCCAGCAGCCAAGGACTAGCGGGCCCCTACGAGCAGTACTTC
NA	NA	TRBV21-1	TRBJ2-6	CASSAPRQEDFSGANVLTF	TGTGCCAGCAGTGCGCCGCGGCAGGAGGATTTCTCTGGGGCCAACGTCCTGACTTTC
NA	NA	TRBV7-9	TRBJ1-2	CASSLFTETYGYTF	TGTGCCAGCAGCTTGTTTACAGAGACCTATGGCTACACCTTC
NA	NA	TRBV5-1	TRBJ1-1	CASSLYLENTEAFF	TGCGCCAGCAGCTTGTATCTGGAGAACACTGAAGCTTTCTTT
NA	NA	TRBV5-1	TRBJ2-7	CASSLGGRNEQYF	TGCGCCAGCAGCTTGGGGGGTCGCAACGAGCAGTACTTC
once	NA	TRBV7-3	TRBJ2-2	CASSLVGSGTGELFF	TGTGCCAGCAGCTTAGTAGGCAGCGGCACCGGGGAGCTGTTTTTT
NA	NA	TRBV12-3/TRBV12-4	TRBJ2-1	CASSLRPYNEQFF	TGTGCCAGCAGTTTGCGACCCTACAATGAGCAGTTCTTC
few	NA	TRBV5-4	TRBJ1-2	CASSLATPERPTGYGYTF	TGTGCCAGCAGCTTGGCCACCCCGGAGAGGCCGACGGGCTATGGCTACACCTTC
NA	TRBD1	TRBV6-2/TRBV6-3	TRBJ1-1	CASSKTGTGTPMNTEAFF	TGTGCCAGCAGCAAAACCGGGACAGGGACACCTATGAACACTGAAGCTTTCTTT
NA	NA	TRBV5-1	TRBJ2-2	CASSLDPRATGELFF	TGCGCCAGCAGCCTCGACCCGCGGGCGACCGGGGAGCTGTTTTTT
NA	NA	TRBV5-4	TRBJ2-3	CASSFTSQGTDTQYF	TGTGCCAGCAGCTTTACTAGCCAGGGCACAGATACGCAGTATTTT
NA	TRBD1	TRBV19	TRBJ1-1	CASRITGGTEAFF	TGTGCCAGTAGAATCACAGGGGGCACTGAAGCTTTCTTT
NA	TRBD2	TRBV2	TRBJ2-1	CAPPPAQTSGVYNEQFF	TGTGCCCCTCCGCCGGCACAGACTAGCGGGGTCTACAATGAGCAGTTCTTC
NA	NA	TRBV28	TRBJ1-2	CASSLLQGTYGYTF	TGTGCCAGCAGTTTATTACAGGGTACCTATGGCTACACCTTC
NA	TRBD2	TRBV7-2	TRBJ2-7	CASSFEWGLLAEQYF	TGTGCCAGCAGCTTTGAGTGGGGACTACTGGCCGAGCAGTACTTC
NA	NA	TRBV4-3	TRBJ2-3	CASSQGGLGLTDTQYF	TGCGCCAGCAGCCAAGGGGGGCTAGGGCTGACAGATACGCAGTATTTT
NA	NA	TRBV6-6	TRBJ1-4	CASSSYEGKGEKLFF	TGTGCCAGCAGTTCCTACGAGGGCAAAGGTGAAAAACTGTTTTTT
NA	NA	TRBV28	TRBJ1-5	CASSLGHGGNQPQHF	TGTGCCAGCAGTTTGGGACACGGCGGCAATCAGCCCCAGCATTTT
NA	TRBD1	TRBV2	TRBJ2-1	CASSAVPGQGNEQFF	TGTGCCAGCAGCGCCGTCCCGGGACAGGGGAATGAGCAGTTCTTC
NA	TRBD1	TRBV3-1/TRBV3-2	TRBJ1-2	CASSLGTGGRNYGYTF	TGTGCCAGCAGCCTCGGGACAGGGGGTAGGAACTATGGCTACACCTTC
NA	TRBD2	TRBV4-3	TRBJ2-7	CASSPRLAGDHEQYF	TGCGCCAGCAGCCCCCGACTAGCGGGAGACCACGAGCAGTACTTC
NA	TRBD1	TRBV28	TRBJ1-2	CASSYRTGGNYGYTF	TGTGCCAGCAGTTACCGGACAGGGGGTAACTATGGCTACACCTTC
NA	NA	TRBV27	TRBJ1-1	CASSSDRTTGAFF	TGTGCCAGCAGTTCGGACAGAACGACGGGAGCTTTCTTT
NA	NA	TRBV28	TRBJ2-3	CASDAGSTDTQYF	TGTGCCAGCGATGCGGGTAGCACAGATACGCAGTATTTT
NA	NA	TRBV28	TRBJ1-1	CASSLLGVGTEAFF	TGTGCCAGCAGTTTATTAGGTGTCGGCACTGAAGCTTTCTTT
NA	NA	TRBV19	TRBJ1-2	CASRSGAGSSGYTF	TGTGCCAGTAGGTCAGGGGCCGGGTCTAGCGGCTACACCTTC
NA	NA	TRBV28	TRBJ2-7	CASSLLGSEQYF	TGTGCCAGCAGTTTACTCGGGAGCGAGCAGTACTTC
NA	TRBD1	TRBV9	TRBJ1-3	CASSGGTGIGTSGNTIYF	TGTGCCAGCAGTGGAGGGACAGGGATTGGGACCTCTGGAAACACCATATATTTT
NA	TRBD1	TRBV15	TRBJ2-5	CATSKPRTGGKETQYF	TGTGCCACCAGCAAACCGCGGACAGGGGGTAAAGAGACCCAGTACTTC
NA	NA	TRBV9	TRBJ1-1	CASSVGAVSLPNTEAFF	TGTGCCAGCAGCGTAGGGGCAGTGAGTCTCCCGAACACTGAAGCTTTCTTT
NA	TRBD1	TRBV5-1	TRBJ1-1	CASSGPGQRPGGTEAFF	TGCGCCAGCAGCGGGCCGGGACAGCGTCCCGGGGGCACTGAAGCTTTCTTT
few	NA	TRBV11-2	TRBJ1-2	CASSLAQGGSYGYTF	TGTGCCAGCAGCTTAGCCCAGGGCGGCTCCTATGGCTACACCTTC
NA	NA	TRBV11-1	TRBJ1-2	CASSRDEFYGYTF	TGTGCCAGCAGCCGGGACGAGTTCTATGGCTACACCTTC
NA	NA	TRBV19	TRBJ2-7	CASSTSAGRGATSYEQYF	TGTGCCAGTAGCACAAGCGCGGGCAGGGGGGCCACCTCCTACGAGCAGTACTTC
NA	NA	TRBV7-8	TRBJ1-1	CASSFLQGLDTEAFF	TGTGCCAGCAGCTTTTTGCAGGGTTTAGACACTGAAGCTTTCTTT
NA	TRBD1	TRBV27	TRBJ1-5	CATATGGQPQHF	TGTGCCACTGCGACAGGGGGACAGCCCCAGCATTTT
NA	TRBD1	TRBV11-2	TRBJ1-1	CASSPGTAAFF	TGTGCCAGCAGCCCGGGGACAGCTGCTTTCTTT
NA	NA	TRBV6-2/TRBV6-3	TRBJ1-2	CASSWPGWVATF	TGTGCCAGCAGTTGGCCGGGTTGGGTCGCCACCTTC
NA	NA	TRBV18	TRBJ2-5	CASAFQETQYF	TGTGCCAGCGCGTTTCAAGAGACCCAGTACTTC
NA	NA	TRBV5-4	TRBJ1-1	CASSSFAGDIEAFF	TGTGCCAGCAGCTCTTTCGCCGGAGATATTGAAGCTTTCTTT
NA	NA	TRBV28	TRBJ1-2	CASSLAEDYGYTF	TGTGCCAGCAGCCTCGCCGAGGACTATGGCTACACCTTC
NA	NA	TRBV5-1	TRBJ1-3	CASSPMNSGNTIYF	TGCGCCAGCAGCCCCATGAACTCTGGAAACACCATATATTTT
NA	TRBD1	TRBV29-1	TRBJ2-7	CSVEDLGTGATYEQYF	TGCAGCGTTGAAGATCTAGGGACAGGAGCTACCTACGAGCAGTACTTC